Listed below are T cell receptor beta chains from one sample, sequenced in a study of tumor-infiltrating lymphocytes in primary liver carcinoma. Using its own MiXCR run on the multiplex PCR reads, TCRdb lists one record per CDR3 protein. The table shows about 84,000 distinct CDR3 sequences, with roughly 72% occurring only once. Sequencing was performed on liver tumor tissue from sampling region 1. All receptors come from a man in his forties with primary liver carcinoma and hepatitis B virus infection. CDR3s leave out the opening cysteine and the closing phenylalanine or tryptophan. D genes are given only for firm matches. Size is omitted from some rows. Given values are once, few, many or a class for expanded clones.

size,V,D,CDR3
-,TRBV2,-,ASTELPSLGDTQY
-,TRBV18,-,ASSPRPLDGSPLH
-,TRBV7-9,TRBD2,ASSLGLARDTQY
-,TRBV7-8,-,GSASQALSSYNEQF
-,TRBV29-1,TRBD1,SVTGERLVEY
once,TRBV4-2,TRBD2,ASSQDLGLAGDDEQF
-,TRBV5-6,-,ASSLFGGEEIQY
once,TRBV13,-,TGSLINEQF
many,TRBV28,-,ASSSGTEKLF
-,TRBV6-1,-,ASSASTGLDRQETQY
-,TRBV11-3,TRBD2,ASSLGIISGSTNTQY
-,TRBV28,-,ASSFGGALGSYAQY
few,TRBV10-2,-,ASSETATNEKQF
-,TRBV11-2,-,ASSPVGYEQY
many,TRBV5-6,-,ASSLGWGSGKSHEQY
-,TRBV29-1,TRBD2,SVAPSGGFYNEQF
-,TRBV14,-,ANSESRGLDTEAF
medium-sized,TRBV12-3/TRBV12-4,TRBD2,ASSSLGLGEQY
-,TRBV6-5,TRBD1,ASGAGDRSGANVLT